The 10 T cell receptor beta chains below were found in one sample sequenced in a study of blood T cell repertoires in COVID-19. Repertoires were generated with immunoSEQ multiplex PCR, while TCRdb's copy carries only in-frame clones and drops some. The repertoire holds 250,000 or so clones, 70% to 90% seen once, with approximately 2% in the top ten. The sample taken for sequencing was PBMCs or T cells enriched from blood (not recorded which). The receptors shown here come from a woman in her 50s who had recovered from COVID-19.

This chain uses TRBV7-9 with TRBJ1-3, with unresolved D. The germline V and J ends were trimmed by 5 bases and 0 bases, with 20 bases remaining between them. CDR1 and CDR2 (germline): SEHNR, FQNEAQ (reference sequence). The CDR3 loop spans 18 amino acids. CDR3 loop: CASSPLSTPGLSGNTIYF. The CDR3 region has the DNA TGTGCCAGCAGCCCACTTAGTACCCCAGGCCTCTCTGGAAACACCATATATTTT. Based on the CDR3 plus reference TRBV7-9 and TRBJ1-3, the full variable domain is DTGVSQNPRHKITKRGQNVTFRCDPISEHNRLYWYRQTLGQGPEFLTYFQNEAQLEKSRLLSDRFSAERPKGSFSTLEIQRTEQGDSAMYLCASSPLSTPGLSGNTIYFGEGSWLTVV.

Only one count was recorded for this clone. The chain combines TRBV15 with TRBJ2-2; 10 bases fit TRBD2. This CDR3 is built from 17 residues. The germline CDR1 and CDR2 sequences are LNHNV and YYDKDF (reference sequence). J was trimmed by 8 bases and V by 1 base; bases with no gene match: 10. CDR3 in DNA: TGTGCCACCAGCAGAGGTCGCCTAGCGGGAGTCAATGGGGAGCTGTTTTTT. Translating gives CATSRGRLAGVNGELFF.

CDR3 nucleotides: TGTGCCAGCAGCGCGTCGGGGAGGCGGAATGAGCAGTTCTTC. Translating gives CASSASGRRNEQFF. The J gene is TRBJ2-1, the V gene TRBV3-1 (or the pseudogene TRBV3-2), with D tentatively TRBD2 (6 bases). The germline gives CDR1 LGHDT, CDR2 YNNKEL (reference sequence). The CDR3 totals 14 residues. V shed 5 bases and J shed 7 bases, with 15 bases lying between them.

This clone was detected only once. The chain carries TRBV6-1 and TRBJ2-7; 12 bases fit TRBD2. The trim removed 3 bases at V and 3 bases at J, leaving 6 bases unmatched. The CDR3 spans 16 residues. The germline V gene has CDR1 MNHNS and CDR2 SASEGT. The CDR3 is CASSDRGTSGYYEQYF. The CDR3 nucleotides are TGTGCCAGCAGTGACAGGGGGACTAGCGGGTACTACGAGCAGTACTTC.

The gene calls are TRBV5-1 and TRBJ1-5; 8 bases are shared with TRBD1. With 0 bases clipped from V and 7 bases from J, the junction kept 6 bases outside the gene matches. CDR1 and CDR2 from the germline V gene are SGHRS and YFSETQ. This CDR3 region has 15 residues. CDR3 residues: CASSLDGQGGQPQHF. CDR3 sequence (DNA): TGCGCCAGCAGCTTGGACGGACAGGGAGGACAGCCCCAGCATTTT.

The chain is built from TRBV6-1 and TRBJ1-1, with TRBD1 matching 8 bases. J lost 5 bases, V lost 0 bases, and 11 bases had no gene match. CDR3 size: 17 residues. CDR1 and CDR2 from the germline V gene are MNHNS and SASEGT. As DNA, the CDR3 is TGTGCCAGCAGTGAAGCCATAACAAATTACAGGGGGACTGAAGCTTTCTTT. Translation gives CASSEAITNYRGTEAFF.

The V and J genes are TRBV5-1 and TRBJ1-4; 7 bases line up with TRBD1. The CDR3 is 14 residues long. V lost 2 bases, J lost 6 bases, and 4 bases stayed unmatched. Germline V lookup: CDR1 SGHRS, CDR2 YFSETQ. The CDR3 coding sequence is TGCGCCAGCAGCTTACGACAGGGTTATGAAAAACTGTTTTTT. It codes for CASSLRQGYEKLFF.

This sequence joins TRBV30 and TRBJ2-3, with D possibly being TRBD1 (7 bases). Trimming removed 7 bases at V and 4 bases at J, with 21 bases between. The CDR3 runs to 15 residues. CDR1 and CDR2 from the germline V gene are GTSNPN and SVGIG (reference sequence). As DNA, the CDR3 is TGTGCCTTGGAGGGGGCCGGACCGGTCGCAGATACGCAGTATTTT. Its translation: CALEGAGPVADTQYF.

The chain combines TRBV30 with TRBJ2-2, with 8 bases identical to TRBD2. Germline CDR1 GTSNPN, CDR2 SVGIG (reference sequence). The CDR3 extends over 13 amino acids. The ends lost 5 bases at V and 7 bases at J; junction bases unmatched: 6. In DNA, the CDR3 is TGTGCCTGGGCACGGGAGGGGGTCGGGGAGCTGTTTTTT. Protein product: CAWAREGVGELFF.

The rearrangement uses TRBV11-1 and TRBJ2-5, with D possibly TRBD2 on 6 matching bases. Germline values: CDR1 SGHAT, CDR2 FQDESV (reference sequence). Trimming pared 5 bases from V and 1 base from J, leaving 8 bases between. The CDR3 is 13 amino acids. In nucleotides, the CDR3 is TGTGCCAGCAGCGCGGGGATCCAAGAGACCCAGTACTTC. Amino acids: CASSAGIQETQYF.